This T cell receptor beta chain was obtained from a study of blood T cell repertoires in COVID-19. Turning to the study itself: Specimens from acute and convalescent COVID-19 originated in the United States, Italy and Spain. T cells, B-cell-depleted T cells, or PBMCs supplied cDNA or gDNA.

CDR3 length: 13 amino acids. V gave up 9 bases and J gave up 5 bases; unmatched junction bases: 6. In germline, CDR1 is LNHNV, CDR2 YYDKDF (reference sequence). Original processing methods: Nucleated cell counts were estimated from reference gene primer amplification. TCRdb's copy holds only in-frame clones and misses some; the assay was immunoSEQ multiplex PCR. D and trimming were read from the DNA, whereas the V and J calls and clone size are those reported in that table. The sample gives about 98,000 clones, approximately 82% of which show up once; approximately 11% is in the top ten. The rearrangement joins TRBV15 to TRBJ2-2; 7 bases agree with TRBD1. The receptor was derived from a man aged 65 to 79 with active or convalescent COVID-19. Sequencing was carried out using peripheral blood. The CDR3, as DNA: TGTGCCACGAAACAGGGGTGGACCGGGGAGCTGTTTTTT. It yields the protein CATKQGWTGELFF.